This T cell receptor (beta chain) is drawn from a study of cytomegalovirus exposure and HLA in healthy donors. Germline CDR1 and CDR2: LNHDA and SQIVND (reference sequence). With 7 bases clipped from V and 2 bases from J, the junction kept 23 bases outside the gene matches. The CDR3 runs to 21 residues. PCR employed 60 Vbeta and 13 Jbeta primers. Measured with immunoSEQ multiplex PCR; TCRdb has only the in-frame clones, and not every one. Of under 300,000 clones detected, just over 85% appear once; the ten largest clones hold around 4%. This clone was recorded a few times. The specimen sequenced was PBMCs. V and J are TRBV19 and TRBJ1-5; 10 nucleotides align to TRBD1. This TCR derives from a man aged 40-55 years in good health and CMV-seropositive. The CDR3: CASTLYPPRTGGFLGNQPQHF. As DNA, the CDR3 is TGTGCCAGTACCTTATACCCCCCTCGGACAGGGGGGTTCCTAGGCAATCAGCCCCAGCATTTT.